This T cell receptor beta chain was identified during a study of T cells after yellow fever vaccination. For the study at large: Any fraction with a low cell number was prepared using SMART-Seq v4 Ultra Low Input. Findings and caveats of the study: Booster sampling recovered most clones from primary vaccination (96% CD4, 80% to 90% CD8). Overall, a small share of clonotypes was seen in both CD4 and CD8 compartments.

In its sample, this clonotype was seen many times. Its antigen is still unknown. A universal primer site and UMIs were added as TCR cDNA was made by 5'RACE template switching. TCRdb reprocessed the 5' RACE reads via MiXCR and lists one record per CDR3 protein. The sample contains 100,000 to 150,000 distinct CDR3 sequences, roughly 8.2% of which appear only once. The input for sequencing was CD8+ T cells sorted from PBMCs, taken on the day of the yellow fever booster vaccination. This sequence was found in a man aged 18-30 years who received the YFV17D yellow fever vaccine.

The DNA for the CDR3 is TGTGCCACCAGCCCGTTGCAGGGGGCTGAGGATGGCTACACCTTC. Encoded protein: CATSPLQGAEDGYTF. The chain has TRBV15 and TRBJ1-2, with 8 bases lining up with TRBD1. The V and J ends lost 5 bases and 6 bases, in that order; junction bases with no gene match: 11. The CDR3 sequence is 15 residues long. From germline, CDR1 is LNHNV and CDR2 YYDKDF (reference sequence).